This TCR beta chain came from a study of OX40 agonist ivuxolimab in advanced cancers. Sequencing was performed with immunoSEQ multiplex PCR; in TCRdb, only in-frame clones are kept and a portion is missing. The table lists fewer than 100,000 clones, around 88% of them singletons. The V gene end was trimmed by 4 bases and the J gene end by 4 bases; junction bases not matched to a gene: 6. The CDR3 contains 16 residues. Per germline, CDR1 SGHNT and CDR2 YYREEE (reference sequence). This clone was recorded once. This sample comprised CD4+ or CD8+ T cells sorted from blood, obtained in a trial of the OX40 agonist ivuxolimab. The sequence was collected from an adult with an advanced solid tumor such as melanoma, head and neck, liver or kidney cancer. J is TRBJ2-2 and V is TRBV5-4; 11 bases are shared with TRBD1. The CDR3 loop reads CASSPSGQGGTGELFF. CDR3 sequence (DNA): TGTGCCAGCAGCCCGTCGGGACAGGGGGGCACCGGGGAGCTGTTTTTT.